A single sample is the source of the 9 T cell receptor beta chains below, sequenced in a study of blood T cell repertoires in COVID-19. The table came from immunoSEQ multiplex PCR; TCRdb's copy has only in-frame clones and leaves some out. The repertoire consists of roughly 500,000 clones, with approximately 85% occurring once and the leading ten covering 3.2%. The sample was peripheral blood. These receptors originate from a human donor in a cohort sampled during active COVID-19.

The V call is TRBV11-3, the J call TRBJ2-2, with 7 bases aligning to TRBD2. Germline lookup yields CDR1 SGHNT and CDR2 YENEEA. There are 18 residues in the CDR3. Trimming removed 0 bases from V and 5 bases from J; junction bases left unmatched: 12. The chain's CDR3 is CASSLDAAAGAKTGELFF. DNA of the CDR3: TGTGCCAGCAGCTTAGATGCGGCGGCGGGAGCAAAAACCGGGGAGCTGTTTTTT. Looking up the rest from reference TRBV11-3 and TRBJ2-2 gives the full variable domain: EAGVVQSPRYKIIEKKQPVAFWCNPISGHNTLYWYLQNLGQGPELLIRYENEEAVDDSQLPKDRFSAERLKGVDSTLKIQPAELGDSAVYLCASSLDAAAGAKTGELFFGEGSRLTVL.

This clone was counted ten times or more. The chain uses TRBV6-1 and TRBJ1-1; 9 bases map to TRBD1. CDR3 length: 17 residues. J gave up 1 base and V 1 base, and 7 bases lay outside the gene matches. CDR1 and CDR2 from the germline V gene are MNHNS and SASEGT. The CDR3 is CASSEVRWGQGNTEAFF. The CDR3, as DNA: TGTGCCAGCAGTGAAGTCAGATGGGGACAGGGGAACACTGAAGCTTTCTTT.

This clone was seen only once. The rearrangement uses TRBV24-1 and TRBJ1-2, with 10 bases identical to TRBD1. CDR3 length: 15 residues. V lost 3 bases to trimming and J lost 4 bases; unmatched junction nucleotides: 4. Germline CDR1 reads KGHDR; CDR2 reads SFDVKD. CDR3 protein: CATSDPTGGLYGYTF. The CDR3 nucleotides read TGTGCCACCAGTGATCCGACAGGGGGCCTCTATGGCTACACCTTC.

The CDR3 protein is CASSSAGSTGELFF. CDR3 sequence (DNA): TGTGCCAGCAGCTCCGCGGGGTCCACCGGGGAGCTGTTTTTT. This chain joins TRBV13 and TRBJ2-2, with D maybe TRBD2 (6 bases). The CDR3 is 14 amino acids. Germline CDR1 is PRHDT and CDR2 is FYEKMQ (reference sequence). Trimming removed 4 bases from V and 4 bases from J, with 10 bases in between.

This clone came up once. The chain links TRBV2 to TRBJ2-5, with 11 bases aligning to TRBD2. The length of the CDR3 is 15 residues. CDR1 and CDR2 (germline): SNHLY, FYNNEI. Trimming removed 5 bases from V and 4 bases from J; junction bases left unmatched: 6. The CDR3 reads CASSQLAGVRETQYF. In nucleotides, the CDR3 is TGTGCCAGCAGTCAACTAGCGGGAGTGAGAGAGACCCAGTACTTC.

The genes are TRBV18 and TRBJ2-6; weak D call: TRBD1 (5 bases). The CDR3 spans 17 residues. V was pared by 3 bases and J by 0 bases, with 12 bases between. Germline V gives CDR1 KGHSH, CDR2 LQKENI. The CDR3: CASSPVLGASGANVLTF. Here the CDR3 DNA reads TGTGCCAGCTCACCGGTGTTAGGGGCCTCTGGGGCCAACGTCCTGACTTTC.

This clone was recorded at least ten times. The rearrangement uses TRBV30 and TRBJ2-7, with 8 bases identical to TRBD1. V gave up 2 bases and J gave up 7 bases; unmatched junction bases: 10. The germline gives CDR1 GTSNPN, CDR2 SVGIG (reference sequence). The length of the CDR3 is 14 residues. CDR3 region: CAWSPRTGTGEQYF. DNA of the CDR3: TGTGCCTGGAGTCCACGGACAGGGACGGGGGAGCAGTACTTC.

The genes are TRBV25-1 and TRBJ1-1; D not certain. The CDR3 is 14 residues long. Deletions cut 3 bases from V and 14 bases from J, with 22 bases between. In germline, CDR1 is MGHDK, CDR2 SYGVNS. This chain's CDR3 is CASSESISASRPFF. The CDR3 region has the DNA TGTGCCAGCAGTGAGTCGATTTCGGCCTCCAGGCCCTTCTTT.

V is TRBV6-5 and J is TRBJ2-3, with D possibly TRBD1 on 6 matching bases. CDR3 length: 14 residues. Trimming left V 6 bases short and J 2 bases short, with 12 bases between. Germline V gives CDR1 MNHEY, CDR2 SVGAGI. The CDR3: CASSDRDNTDTQYF. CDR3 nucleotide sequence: TGTGCCAGCAGCGACCGGGACAACACAGATACGCAGTATTTT.